This T cell receptor beta chain emerged from a study of early T cells in non-severe SARS-CoV-2 infection. Study information: From unsorted whole blood, bulk RNA was sequenced, and the chains remained unpaired.

The library protocol tagged individual cDNA molecules with unique molecular identifiers. MiXCR, run by TCRdb on the 5' RACE reads, gives a single entry per CDR3 protein. The sample consists of roughly 51,000 distinct CDR3 sequences, less than 7.5% of them appearing once. This CDR3 has 13 amino acids. Germline V CDR1 and CDR2: MDHEN, SYDVKM. V gave up 6 bases and J gave up 10 bases; unmatched junction bases: 7. There are many counts of this clonotype. The chain employs TRBV28 and TRBJ2-1; 9 positions agree with TRBD1. The source material was whole blood, sampled at baseline. The clonotype originates from an adult who was a healthcare worker with PCR-confirmed SARS-CoV-2 infection or an uninfected control (not recorded which). CDR3 region: CASRRDRVGEQFF. The CDR3 coding sequence is TGTGCCAGCAGACGGGACAGGGTAGGCGAGCAGTTCTTC.